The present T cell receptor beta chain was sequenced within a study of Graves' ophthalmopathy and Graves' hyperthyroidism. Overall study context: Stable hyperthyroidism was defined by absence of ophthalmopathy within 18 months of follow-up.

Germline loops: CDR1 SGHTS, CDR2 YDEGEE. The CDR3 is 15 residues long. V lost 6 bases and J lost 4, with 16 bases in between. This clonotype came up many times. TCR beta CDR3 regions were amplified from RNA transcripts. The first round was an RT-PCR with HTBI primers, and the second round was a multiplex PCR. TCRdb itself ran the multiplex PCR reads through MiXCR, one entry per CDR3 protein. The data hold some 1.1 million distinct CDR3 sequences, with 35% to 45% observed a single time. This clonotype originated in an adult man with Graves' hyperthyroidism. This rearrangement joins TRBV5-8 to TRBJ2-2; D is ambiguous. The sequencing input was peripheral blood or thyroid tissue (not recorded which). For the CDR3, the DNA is TGTGCCAGCACCGACGGCAGGTCGCGCACCGGGGAGCTGTTTTTT. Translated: CASTDGRSRTGELFF.